These 8 T cell receptor beta chains were all obtained from the same sample, sequenced in a study of tumor-infiltrating lymphocytes in oesophageal squamous cell carcinoma. TCRdb used MiXCR to reprocess the PCR reads, holding one entry per CDR3 protein. The sample has 20,000 to 30,000 distinct CDR3 sequences, 38% seen once. Input material: esophageal tumor tissue. The receptors come from a male donor with esophageal squamous cell carcinoma.

This clonotype appeared many times. The chain uses TRBV6-6 and TRBJ2-6; TRBD1 aligns across 7 bases. This CDR3 has 16 amino acids. Germline values: CDR1 MNHNY, CDR2 SVGAGI (reference sequence). Germline trimming cut 2 bases from V and 3 bases from J; bases unmatched to any gene: 4. The CDR3 reads CASSYEGADGANVLTF. The CDR3 DNA reads as TGTGCCAGCAGTTACGAGGGGGCGGATGGGGCCAACGTCCTGACTTTC.

This clonotype is judged medium-sized (0.01 to 0.1%). The chain carries TRBV7-8 and TRBJ1-2; 7 bases are a match to TRBD1. The CDR3 covers 16 residues. J lost 4 bases, V lost 2 bases, and 10 bases had no gene match. CDR1 is SGHVS and CDR2 is FQNEAQ in the germline V gene. Here the CDR3 reads CASSLRTGTAGYGYTF. The CDR3 nucleotides read TGTGCCAGCAGCTTACGCACAGGGACAGCGGGCTATGGCTACACCTTC.

This clonotype was detected many times. This chain connects TRBV28 to TRBJ2-4; 8 nucleotides match TRBD1. Germline CDR1 reads MDHEN; CDR2 reads SYDVKM. There are 13 residues in the CDR3. Trimming at V came to 10 bases and at J to 13 bases, leaving 15 bases not matched to a gene. The CDR3 sequence: CATVGQGAAEQYF. The CDR3 DNA reads as TGTGCCACCGTGGGGCAGGGGGCAGCTGAGCAGTACTTC.

The CDR3 here is CASRNRGVNTEAFF. The CDR3, as DNA: TGTGCCAGCAGAAACAGGGGCGTGAACACTGAAGCTTTCTTT. This chain links TRBV12-3 or TRBV12-4 with TRBJ1-1; 7 bases agree with TRBD1. Trimming took 6 bases from V and 0 from J; bases not matched to a gene: 4. The CDR3 is 14 amino acids.

This clonotype was picked up many times. This chain uses TRBV28 with TRBJ1-2, with a possible D match to TRBD1 (6 bases). Trimming stripped 9 bases from V and 5 bases from J, with 19 bases between. Germline loops: CDR1 MDHEN, CDR2 SYDVKM. This CDR3 is 14 amino acids long. CDR3 DNA sequence: TGTGCCAGACCCCCGGGGGCTCTAGGATATGGCTACACCTTC. Encoded protein: CARPPGALGYGYTF.

This clonotype was detected a few times. The chain has TRBV7-8 and TRBJ2-3; 9 nucleotides match TRBD2. With 3 bases clipped from V and 0 bases from J, the junction kept 7 bases outside the gene matches. Germline CDR1 is SGHVS and CDR2 is FQNEAQ. This CDR3 has 17 amino acids. CDR3: CASSLETSGPSTDTQYF. For the CDR3, the DNA is TGTGCCAGCAGCTTGGAGACTAGCGGCCCAAGCACAGATACGCAGTATTTT.

This clonotype was observed many times. The chain recombines TRBV24-1 with TRBJ2-3; D gene unclear. The CDR3 loop spans 16 amino acids. Trimming left V 10 bases short and J 0 bases short, with 19 bases between. From germline, CDR1 is KGHDR and CDR2 SFDVKD. CDR3 bases: TGTGCCACGTCCCCCCTCAGGTCGTCTAGCACAGATACGCAGTATTTT. Protein sequence: CATSPLRSSSTDTQYF.

This clonotype was seen at least ten times. The chain couples TRBV6-4 to TRBJ1-2; 7 bases match TRBD1. This CDR3 has 14 residues. V gave up 4 bases and J gave up 7 bases; unmatched junction bases: 9. Germline V gene data show CDR1 as MRHNA and CDR2 as SNTAGT. CDR3 protein: CASSAVQGIGGYTF. As DNA, the CDR3 is TGTGCCAGCAGTGCCGTACAGGGGATTGGTGGCTACACCTTC.